A selection of T cell receptor beta chains follows, all from one sample in a study of blood T cell repertoires in COVID-19. Clones were sequenced by immunoSEQ multiplex PCR, and TCRdb holds only the in-frame ones, with some missing. The top ten clones hold 5.5% to 7% of a sample with 130,000 to 150,000 clones, about 80% of them seen once. Specimen: peripheral blood. These TCRs come from a human donor in a cohort sampled during active COVID-19. Each CDR3 is given with its conserved first and last residue. Each record gives: V gene, J gene, clone size, D gene, CDR3 DNA, CDR3 protein. The D gene is left open where the match is weak. The size entry is marked missing in some rows and otherwise reads once, few, many or a size class.

TRBV5-6,TRBJ1-1,.,.,TGTGCCAGCAGCTTGGGCCCAGGGATGAACACTGAAGCTTTCTTT,CASSLGPGMNTEAFF
TRBV6-5,TRBJ1-4,.,.,TGTGCCAGCAGTTACTCGGGGGGAGATGAAAAACTGTTTTTT,CASSYSGGDEKLFF
TRBV11-2,TRBJ2-1,many,.,TGTGCCAGCAGCTCCCCGAAACGCCCGGGGGGCGGGTCCTACAATGAGCAGTTCTTC,CASSSPKRPGGGSYNEQFF
TRBV11-1,TRBJ2-7,.,.,TGTGCCAGCAGCCTCAGTGGGGGGTCCCCCTACGAGCAGTACTTC,CASSLSGGSPYEQYF
TRBV6-6,TRBJ1-1,.,TRBD1,TGTGCCAGCAGTTCTGCAGGGGGTCGAACTGAAGCTTTCTTT,CASSSAGGRTEAFF
TRBV3-1/TRBV3-2,TRBJ2-3,.,TRBD1,TGTGCCAGCAGCCAAACAGGGGCCGGCACAGATACGCAGTATTTT,CASSQTGAGTDTQYF
TRBV5-6,TRBJ2-1,.,TRBD2,TGTGCCAGCAGCTTTCTTAGCGGGGGGGCTGTTGAGCAGTTCTTC,CASSFLSGGAVEQFF
TRBV14,TRBJ2-1,.,.,TGTGCCAGCAGTCGGAGTAGCTCCTACAATGAGCAGTTCTTC,CASSRSSSYNEQFF
TRBV13,TRBJ2-7,.,TRBD1,TGTGCCAGCAGCAAGCCAGGGGGCTCCTACGAGCAGTACTTC,CASSKPGGSYEQYF
TRBV6-2/TRBV6-3,TRBJ1-5,.,.,TGTGCCAGCAGTTACGGGGGAGGGGGATATCAGCCCCAGCATTTT,CASSYGGGGYQPQHF
TRBV25-1,TRBJ1-2,once,.,TGTGCCTCTTGGCCAGGGGCTAACTATGGCTACACCTTC,CASWPGANYGYTF
TRBV6-2/TRBV6-3,TRBJ2-2,.,.,TGTGCCAGCAGTTATCTAGGCCGGGGGAGCACCGGGGAGCTGTTTTTT,CASSYLGRGSTGELFF
TRBV5-4,TRBJ1-3,.,.,TGTGCCAGCAGCGGGGCGAGTGTAGACGGAGCTCTGGGAAACACCATATATTTT,CASSGASVDGALGNTIYF
TRBV3-1/TRBV3-2,TRBJ2-5,.,TRBD2,TGTGCCAGCAGTACTTTTATAGCGGGGGGGAACATGGAGGAGACCCAGTACTTC,CASSTFIAGGNMEETQYF
TRBV7-9,TRBJ2-2,few,.,TGTGCCAGCAGCTTAGTCGGGTTCACCGGGGAGCTGTTTTTT,CASSLVGFTGELFF
TRBV9,TRBJ2-4,.,TRBD2,TGTGCCAGCAGCCCCGGGGGGAAAAACATTCAGTACTTC,CASSPGGKNIQYF
TRBV9,TRBJ2-3,.,.,TGTGCCAGCAGCGTAGCTGCGGCGGGGACCACAGATACGCAGTATTTT,CASSVAAAGTTDTQYF
TRBV5-1,TRBJ1-2,.,TRBD1,TGCGCCAGCAGCTTGGAGGGGGCGCATGGCTACACCTTC,CASSLEGAHGYTF
TRBV19,TRBJ1-4,.,TRBD1,TGTGCCAGTAACAGGGGGCGGAATGAAAAACTGTTTTTT,CASNRGRNEKLFF
TRBV5-6,TRBJ2-2,.,TRBD2,TGTGCCAGCAGCCCGGGACTAGACGTCGGGGAGCTGTTTTTT,CASSPGLDVGELFF
TRBV19,TRBJ1-3,.,.,TGTGCCAGTAGTGTGGGGACACCGAACCCGTCTGGAAACACCATATATTTT,CASSVGTPNPSGNTIYF
TRBV19,TRBJ2-1,.,TRBD2,TGTGCCAGTAGTACTTCTAGCGGGGGGGCTCGCTTGAATGAGCAGTTCTTC,CASSTSSGGARLNEQFF
TRBV7-3,TRBJ2-5,.,.,TGTGCCAGCAGCTTAGAAGGCCGAGGAGAGACCCAGTACTTC,CASSLEGRGETQYF